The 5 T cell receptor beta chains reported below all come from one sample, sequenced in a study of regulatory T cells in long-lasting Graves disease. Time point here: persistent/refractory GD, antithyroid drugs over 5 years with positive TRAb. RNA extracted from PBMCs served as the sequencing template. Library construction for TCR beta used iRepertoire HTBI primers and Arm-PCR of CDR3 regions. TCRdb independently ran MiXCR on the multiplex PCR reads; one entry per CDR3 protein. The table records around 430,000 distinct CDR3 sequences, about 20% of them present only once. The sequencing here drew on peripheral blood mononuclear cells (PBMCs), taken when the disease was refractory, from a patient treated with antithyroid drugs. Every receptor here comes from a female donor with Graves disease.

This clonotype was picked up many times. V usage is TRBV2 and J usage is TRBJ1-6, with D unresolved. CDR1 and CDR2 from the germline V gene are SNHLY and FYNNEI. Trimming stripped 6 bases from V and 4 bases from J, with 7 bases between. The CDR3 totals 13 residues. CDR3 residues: CASRTLYNSPLHF. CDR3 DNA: TGTGCCAGCAGGACGCTATATAATTCACCCCTCCACTTT.

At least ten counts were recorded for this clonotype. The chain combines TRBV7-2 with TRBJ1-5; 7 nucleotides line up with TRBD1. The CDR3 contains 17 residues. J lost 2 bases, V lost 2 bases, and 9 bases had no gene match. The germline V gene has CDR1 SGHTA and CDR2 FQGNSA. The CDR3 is CASSLTGAISRNQPQHF. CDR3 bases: TGTGCCAGCAGCTTAACAGGGGCAATAAGCCGCAATCAGCCCCAGCATTTT.

The DNA of the CDR3 is TGTGCCAGTAGTATCCGCGGGGATCGTGGCTACACCTTC. Translated, it gives CASSIRGDRGYTF. The V and J genes are TRBV19 and TRBJ1-2; D gene uncertain. CDR3 length: 13 amino acids. V gave up 3 bases and J gave up 7 bases, with 12 bases separating them. Germline-derived CDR1 and CDR2 are LNHDA and SQIVND (reference sequence).

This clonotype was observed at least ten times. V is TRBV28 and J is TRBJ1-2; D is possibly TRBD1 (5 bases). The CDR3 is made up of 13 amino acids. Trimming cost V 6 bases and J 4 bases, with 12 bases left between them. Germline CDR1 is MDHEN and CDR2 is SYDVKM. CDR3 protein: CASSLSGAYGYTF. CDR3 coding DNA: TGTGCCAGCAGCCTAAGTGGGGCCTATGGCTACACCTTC.

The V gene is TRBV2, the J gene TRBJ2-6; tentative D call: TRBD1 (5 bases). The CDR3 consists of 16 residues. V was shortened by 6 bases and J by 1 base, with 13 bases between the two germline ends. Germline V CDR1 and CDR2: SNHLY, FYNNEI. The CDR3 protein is CASSSYRLSGANVLTF. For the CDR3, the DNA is TGTGCCAGCAGCAGTTACAGGTTATCTGGGGCCAACGTCCTGACTTTC.